The clone carrying this T cell receptor (beta chain) was counted at least ten times. Antigen specificity is unknown. This sample stems from a study of T cell repertoires in cytomegalovirus infection. In the study overall: Signatures in public TCR beta sequences pointed to both CMV infection and matching HLA type. Findings of the study overall: Cumulative public TCR beta family frequency identified CMV carriers with the relevant HLA. The response measured ex vivo was dominated by TCR beta clonotypes (HLA-C-restricted and CMV-specific).

This CDR3 is built from 15 residues. Unmatched junction bases numbered 5, after V lost 1 base and J lost 6 bases. CDR1 and CDR2 from the germline V gene are SEHNR and FQNEAQ (reference sequence). TCRdb re-analysed the reads in MiXCR, keeping a single row per CDR3 protein. The profile shows about 450,000 distinct CDR3 sequences, around 32% of them singletons. V and J are TRBV7-9 and TRBJ1-4; 7 bases are shared with TRBD1. The TCR was taken from a human donor in good health (CMV status not recorded). Some clones in this sample may be carry-over from other donors' samples. Sequenced input: PBMCs. CDR3 sequence (DNA): TGTGCCAGCAGCTTAGAAGGGACAGACCATGAAAAACTGTTTTTT. It specifies CASSLEGTDHEKLFF.